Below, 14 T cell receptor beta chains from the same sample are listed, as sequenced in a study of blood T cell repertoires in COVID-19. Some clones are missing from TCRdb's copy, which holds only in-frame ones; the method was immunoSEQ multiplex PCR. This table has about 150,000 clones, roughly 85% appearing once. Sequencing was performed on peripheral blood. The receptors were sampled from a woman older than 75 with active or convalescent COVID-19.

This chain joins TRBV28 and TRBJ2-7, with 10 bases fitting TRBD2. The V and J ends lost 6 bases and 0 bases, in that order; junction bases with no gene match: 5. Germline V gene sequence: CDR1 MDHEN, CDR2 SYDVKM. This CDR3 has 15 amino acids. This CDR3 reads CASSTGTSVSYEQYF. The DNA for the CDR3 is TGTGCCAGCAGCACCGGGACTAGCGTCTCCTACGAGCAGTACTTC.

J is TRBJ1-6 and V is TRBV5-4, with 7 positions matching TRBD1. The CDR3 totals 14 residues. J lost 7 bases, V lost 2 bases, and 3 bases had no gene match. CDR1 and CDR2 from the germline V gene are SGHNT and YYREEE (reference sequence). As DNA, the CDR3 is TGTGCCAGCAGCTTACTACAGGGGAATTCACCCCTCCACTTT. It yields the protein CASSLLQGNSPLHF.

The CDR3 loop is CASSPRGADTQYF. DNA of the CDR3: TGTGCCAGCAGCCCTCGGGGAGCAGATACGCAGTATTTT. The chain employs TRBV7-3 and TRBJ2-3, with D possibly being TRBD2 (5 bases). V was pared by 5 bases and J by 4 bases, with 10 bases between. The CDR3 length is 13 residues. The V gene's germline CDR1 is SGHTA and CDR2 FQGTGA.

DNA of the CDR3: TGTGCCAGCATCCCCCGCCTAGCACCACCACCGGAGCAGTTCTTC. This codes for CASIPRLAPPPEQFF. This chain joins TRBV2 and TRBJ2-1, with D maybe TRBD2 (5 bases). V gave up 7 bases and J gave up 10 bases, with 23 bases separating them. The length of the CDR3 is 15 residues. Germline V lookup: CDR1 SNHLY, CDR2 FYNNEI.

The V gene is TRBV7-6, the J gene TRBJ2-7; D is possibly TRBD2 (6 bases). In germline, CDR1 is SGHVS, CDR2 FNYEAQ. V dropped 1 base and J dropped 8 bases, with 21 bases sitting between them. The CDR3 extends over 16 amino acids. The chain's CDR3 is CASSLDIPGTAPKQYF. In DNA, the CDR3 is TGTGCCAGCAGCTTAGACATACCCGGGACTGCCCCTAAGCAGTACTTC.

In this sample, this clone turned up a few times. For the CDR3, the DNA is TGTGCCAGCAGCTTATCGGGTAGCGGGAGGGCCCGGGTAGATACGCAGTATTTT. Its protein is CASSLSGSGRARVDTQYF. This sequence joins TRBV7-3 and TRBJ2-3; 11 bases match TRBD2. The CDR3 is made up of 18 amino acids. The junction had 12 bases not matched to a gene; V was cut back by 2 bases and J by 5 bases. CDR1 and CDR2 from the germline V gene are SGHTA and FQGTGA.

The CDR3 region is CASSPTSGARRGANVLTF. The CDR3 coding sequence is TGCGCCAGCAGCCCTACGAGCGGGGCCAGGCGTGGGGCCAACGTCCTGACTTTC. This chain connects TRBV4-1 to TRBJ2-6, with 7 bases that match TRBD2. This CDR3 is built from 18 residues. After removal of 4 bases from V and 3 bases from J, the junction contained 12 bases not matched to a gene. Germline-derived CDR1 and CDR2 are MGHRA and YSYEKL.

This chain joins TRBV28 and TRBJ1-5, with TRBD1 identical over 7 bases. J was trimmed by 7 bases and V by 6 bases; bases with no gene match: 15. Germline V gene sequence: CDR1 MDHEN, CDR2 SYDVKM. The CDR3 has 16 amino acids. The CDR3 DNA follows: TGTGCCAGCAGCACAAACAACAGGGGTAGGGGACAGCCCCAGCATTTT. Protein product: CASSTNNRGRGQPQHF.

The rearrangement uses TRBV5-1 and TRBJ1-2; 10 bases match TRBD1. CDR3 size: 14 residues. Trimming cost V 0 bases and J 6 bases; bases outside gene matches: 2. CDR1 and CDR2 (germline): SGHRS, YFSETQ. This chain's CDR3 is CASSLEGQGNGYTF. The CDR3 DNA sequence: TGCGCCAGCAGCTTGGAGGGACAGGGGAATGGCTACACCTTC.

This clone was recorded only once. The CDR3 sequence: CASIPGTGGWSFF. For the CDR3, the DNA is TGTGCCAGTATTCCCGGGACAGGTGGTTGGTCTTTCTTT. The chain employs TRBV19 and TRBJ1-1; 8 bases are shared with TRBD1. The CDR3 totals 13 residues. Germline assignment: CDR1 LNHDA and CDR2 SQIVND (reference sequence). V shed 7 bases and J 12 bases; nucleotides not matched to a gene: 13.

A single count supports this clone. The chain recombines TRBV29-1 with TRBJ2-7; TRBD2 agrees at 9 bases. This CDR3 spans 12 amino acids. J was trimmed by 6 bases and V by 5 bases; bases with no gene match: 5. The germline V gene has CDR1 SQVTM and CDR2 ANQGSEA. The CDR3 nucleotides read TGCAGCGTTTCTAGCGGGAATGGCGAGCAGTACTTC. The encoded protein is CSVSSGNGEQYF.

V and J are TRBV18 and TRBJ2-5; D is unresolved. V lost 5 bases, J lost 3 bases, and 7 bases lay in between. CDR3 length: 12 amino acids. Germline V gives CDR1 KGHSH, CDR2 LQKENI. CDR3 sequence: CASSNSEETQYF. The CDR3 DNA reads TGTGCCAGCTCAAATTCCGAAGAGACCCAGTACTTC.

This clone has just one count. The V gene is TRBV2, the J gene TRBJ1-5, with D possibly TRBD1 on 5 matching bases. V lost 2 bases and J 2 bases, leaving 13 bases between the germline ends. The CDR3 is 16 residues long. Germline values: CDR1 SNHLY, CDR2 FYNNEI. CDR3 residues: CASSERGGKGNQPQHF. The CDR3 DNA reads TGTGCCAGCAGTGAAAGGGGCGGAAAGGGCAATCAGCCCCAGCATTTT.

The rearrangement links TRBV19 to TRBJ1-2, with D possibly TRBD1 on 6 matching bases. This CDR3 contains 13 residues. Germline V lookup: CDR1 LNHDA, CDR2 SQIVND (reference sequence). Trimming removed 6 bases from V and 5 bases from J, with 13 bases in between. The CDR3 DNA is TGTGCCAGTAGAGTCAGGGGAGAGTATGGCTACACCTTC. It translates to CASRVRGEYGYTF.